This TCR beta chain was obtained from a study of beta chain features in type 1 diabetes. Study-level findings and limits: For Type 1 diabetes patients, all four CD4+ subsets carried TCRB CDR3s that were moderately but significantly shorter. A PCR bias possibly favoring shorter templates would apply equally to patients and controls.

Germline V gene sequence: CDR1 MNHEY, CDR2 SMNVEV (reference sequence). Trimming removed 5 bases from V and 0 bases from J, with 5 bases in between. The CDR3 has 13 residues. Of the isolated RNA, all was reverse transcribed, and so the sequenced material was expressed TCRB transcripts. The table came from immunoSEQ multiplex PCR; TCRdb's copy has only in-frame clones and leaves some out. In the table there are about 280,000 clones, about 15% of which are singletons. This clone showed up just a few times. Antigen: not known. The genes are TRBV27 and TRBJ2-4; D call uncertain. This clonotype was obtained from a man aged 18 to 30 with type 1 diabetes. The sequenced sample was naive CD4+ T cells from blood. The CDR3 is CASSGGAKNIQYF. CDR3 DNA sequence: TGTGCCAGCAGTGGCGGAGCCAAAAACATTCAGTACTTC.